This passage covers 16 T cell receptor beta chains from one sample sequenced in a study of early T cells in non-severe SARS-CoV-2 infection. TCRdb independently ran MiXCR on the 5' RACE reads; one entry per CDR3 protein. This table has 75,000 or so distinct CDR3 sequences, about 11% appearing once. The source material was whole blood. All receptors derive from an adult who was a healthcare worker with PCR-confirmed SARS-CoV-2 infection or an uninfected control (not recorded which).

The chain recombines TRBV10-2 with TRBJ2-7; possibly TRBD1 for D (5 bases). The CDR3 spans 13 residues. The germline V gene encodes CDR1 WSHSY and CDR2 SAAADI. V lost 8 bases and J lost 3, with 14 bases in between. The CDR3 DNA reads as TGCGCCAGCGGGGCAGGGATAGTCTACGAGCAGTACTTC. This encodes CASGAGIVYEQYF.

In this sample, this clonotype turned up many times. This sequence joins TRBV19 and TRBJ2-1, with 11 bases aligning to TRBD2. This CDR3 is built from 16 residues. J gave up 3 bases and V 6 bases, and 7 bases lay outside the gene matches. Germline V lookup: CDR1 LNHDA, CDR2 SQIVND (reference sequence). CDR3 residues: CASRMGLADYYNEQFF. Here the CDR3 DNA reads TGTGCCAGTAGGATGGGACTAGCGGACTACTACAATGAGCAGTTCTTC. The variable domain in full, with the rest retrieved from reference TRBV19 and TRBJ2-1, is DGGITQSPKYLFRKEGQNVTLSCEQNLNHDAMYWYRQDPGQGLRLIYYSQIVNDFQKGDIAEGYSVSREKKESFPLTVTSAQKNPTAFYLCASRMGLADYYNEQFFGPGTRLTVL.

At least ten counts were recorded for this clonotype. CDR3 in amino acids: CASSPNGIGTQYF. The CDR3 bases are TGCGCCAGCAGCCCGAATGGTATCGGTACGCAGTATTTT. The chain links TRBV5-1 to TRBJ2-3; D gene ambiguous. Germline V gene sequence: CDR1 SGHRS, CDR2 YFSETQ. This CDR3 comprises 13 residues. V shed 4 bases and J shed 8 bases, with 14 bases lying between them.

This clonotype was counted only a few times. The chain uses TRBV29-1 and TRBJ2-5; 7 bases line up with TRBD1. With V trimmed by 7 bases and J by 3 bases, 5 bases remained unmatched. The germline CDR1 and CDR2 sequences are SQVTM and ANQGSEA. This CDR3 is built from 12 residues. The CDR3 here is CSATGPEETQYF. Here the CDR3 DNA reads TGCAGCGCGACAGGGCCAGAAGAGACCCAGTACTTC.

This clonotype was found many times. The rearrangement uses TRBV20-1 and TRBJ2-1; 7 bases map to TRBD2. Unmatched junction bases numbered 10, after V lost 5 bases and J lost 6 bases. CDR3 length equals 14 residues. CDR1 DFQATT and CDR2 SNEGSKA come from the germline V gene (reference sequence). The CDR3 DNA follows: TGCAGTGCTTACCTCGGCGGGAGAAGCAATGAGCAGTTCTTC. Translating gives CSAYLGGRSNEQFF.

To note about this clonotype: A read error may be the cause here, since a much bigger clone is one base away. The gene calls are TRBV5-1 and TRBJ2-3; 15 bases are a match to TRBD2. The V and J ends lost 6 bases and 2 bases, in that order; junction bases with no gene match: 10. The CDR3 covers 18 residues. CDR1 and CDR2 from the germline V gene are SGHRS and YFSETQ. The CDR3 reads CASISGLAGGRITDTQYF. In nucleotides, the CDR3 is TGCGCCAGCATCTCGGGACTAGCGGGGGGCCGAATCACAGATACGCAGTATTTT.

The chain employs TRBV19 and TRBJ2-3; D possibly uses TRBD1 or TRBD2 (5 bases each). V lost 3 bases and J lost 2, with 9 bases in between. The CDR3 spans 14 residues. Germline CDR1 and CDR2: LNHDA and SQIVND (reference sequence). Here the CDR3 DNA reads TGTGCCAGTAGTATGTCAGGGACCACAGATACGCAGTATTTT. Translating it yields CASSMSGTTDTQYF. Together with reference TRBV19 and TRBJ2-3, the CDR3 gives the full variable domain: DGGITQSPKYLFRKEGQNVTLSCEQNLNHDAMYWYRQDPGQGLRLIYYSQIVNDFQKGDIAEGYSVSREKKESFPLTVTSAQKNPTAFYLCASSMSGTTDTQYFGPGTRLTVL.

The rearrangement joins TRBV2 to TRBJ2-5; no reliable D call. CDR1 and CDR2 (germline): SNHLY, FYNNEI. The V and J ends lost 4 bases and 0 bases respectively, with 6 bases between them. The CDR3 spans 13 residues. DNA of the CDR3: TGTGCCAGCAGTGTCTACTACCAAGAGACCCAGTACTTC. Amino acid sequence: CASSVYYQETQYF.

The rearrangement joins TRBV7-2 to TRBJ1-2, with D uncertain. The V and J ends lost 1 base and 3 bases respectively, with 9 bases between them. The CDR3 runs to 14 residues. Germline assignment: CDR1 SGHTA and CDR2 FQGNSA. The CDR3 bases are TGTGCCAGCAGCTTAGAGTGGCCGGACTATGGCTACACCTTC. This sequence encodes CASSLEWPDYGYTF. Based on the CDR3 plus reference TRBV7-2 and TRBJ1-2, the full variable domain is GAGVSQSPSNKVTEKGKDVELRCDPISGHTALYWYRQSLGQGLEFLIYFQGNSAPDKSGLPSDRFSAERTGGSVSTLTIQRTQQEDSAVYLCASSLEWPDYGYTFGSGTRLTVV.

There are a few counts of this clonotype. The chain links TRBV5-6 to TRBJ1-1; D is unresolved. The V gene's germline CDR1 is SGHDT and CDR2 YYEEEE. V shed 5 bases and J shed 3 bases, with 14 bases lying between them. CDR3 length equals 14 residues. The CDR3 DNA reads as TGTGCCAGCAGATCTCCGCATACTGACACTGAAGCTTTCTTT. It specifies CASRSPHTDTEAFF.

This clonotype was recorded a few times. V gene TRBV7-2 combines with J gene TRBJ1-4; D is perhaps TRBD1 (6 bases). CDR1 is SGHTA, CDR2 FQGNSA, per germline. Trimming removed 5 bases at V and 8 bases at J, with 15 bases between. The CDR3 runs 14 residues. The CDR3 loop reads CASSKQGTGEKLFF. The CDR3 nucleotides are TGTGCCAGCAGCAAACAGGGTACCGGAGAAAAACTGTTTTTT.

This clonotype was recorded many times. The chain uses TRBV29-1 and TRBJ2-1; D is possibly TRBD1 or TRBD2 (6 bases each). Per the germline V gene, CDR1 is SQVTM and CDR2 is ANQGSEA. This CDR3 region has 15 residues. V lost 3 bases, J lost 7 bases, and 19 bases lay in between. CDR3 loop: CSVEFRGLPRNEQFF. The CDR3 coding sequence is TGCAGCGTTGAGTTCAGGGGACTGCCGAGGAATGAGCAGTTCTTC.

This clonotype came up many times. This chain connects TRBV2 to TRBJ1-5; perhaps TRBD1 as D (6 bases). Germline CDR1 reads SNHLY; CDR2 reads FYNNEI. The CDR3 has 15 residues. V was shortened by 8 bases and J by 0 bases, with 14 bases between the two germline ends. The CDR3 sequence is CASRFGQNSNQPQHF. The CDR3 DNA reads as TGTGCCAGCCGATTCGGACAGAATAGCAATCAGCCCCAGCATTTT.

This clonotype has ten or more counts. This sequence joins TRBV4-1 and TRBJ1-1; D gene unclear. Trimming shortened V by 0 bases and J by 0 bases, and 8 bases separated the two germline ends. Germline V gene lookup returns CDR1 MGHRA and CDR2 YSYEKL. The CDR3 runs to 15 residues. Here the CDR3 DNA reads TGCGCCAGCAGCCAAGATCCAGGACTGAACACTGAAGCTTTCTTT. This translates into CASSQDPGLNTEAFF.

This clonotype was counted ten times or more. The chain joins TRBV20-1 to TRBJ1-2; D perhaps matches TRBD1 (5 bases). V lost 0 bases to trimming and J lost 5 bases, with 19 bases between them. CDR1 DFQATT and CDR2 SNEGSKA come from the germline V gene (reference sequence). The CDR3 runs to 16 residues. The CDR3: CSARDVRDALDYGYTF. The CDR3 nucleotides are TGCAGTGCTAGAGATGTCAGGGACGCCCTAGATTATGGCTACACCTTC.

This sequence joins TRBV7-9 and TRBJ2-1; D remains ambiguous. The germline V gene encodes CDR1 SEHNR and CDR2 FQNEAQ (reference sequence). Trimming took off 6 bases at V and 10 bases at J, with 10 bases between the two ends. The CDR3 is 11 amino acids. CDR3 nucleotides: TGTGCCAGCAGTCCCGCCGTGGAGCAGTTCTTC. It translates to CASSPAVEQFF.